Below are 27 T cell receptor beta chains sequenced from a single sample in a study of T cells in Graves' hyperthyroidism and ophthalmopathy. Using RNA transcripts as the source, TCR beta CDR3 regions were amplified. When the TCR CDR3 underwent first-round RT-PCR, the HTBI primer set was used. TCRdb processed the multiplex PCR reads anew with MiXCR; each CDR3 protein has one entry. The table shows some 560,000 distinct CDR3 sequences, with around 15% occurring only once. Material: blood. These receptors were collected from a woman between 40 and 55 years old with Graves' hyperthyroidism.

This clonotype was counted ten times or more. This chain links TRBV7-3 with TRBJ1-2; D ambiguous. Germline values: CDR1 SGHTA, CDR2 FQGTGA. CDR3 size: 13 residues. V lost 4 bases and J lost 7, with 13 bases in between. CDR3 in DNA: TGTGCCAGCAGCTCCTCAGAGGCAGGTGGCTACACCTTC. Its protein is CASSSSEAGGYTF. Together with reference TRBV7-3 and TRBJ1-2, the CDR3 gives the full variable domain: GAGVSQTPSNKVTEKGKYVELRCDPISGHTALYWYRQSLGQGPEFLIYFQGTGAADDSGLPNDRFFAVRPEGSVSTLKIQRTERGDSAVYLCASSSSEAGGYTFGSGTRLTVV.

The chain couples TRBV4-2 to TRBJ2-2; D unresolved. The CDR3 has 15 amino acids. The germline V and J ends were trimmed by 4 bases and 1 base, with 10 bases remaining between them. CDR1 and CDR2 (germline): LGHNA, YNFKEQ. The DNA of the CDR3 is TGTGCCAGCAGCCCCCATGGGCAGAACACCGGGGAGCTGTTTTTT. Protein sequence: CASSPHGQNTGELFF.

This clonotype has only a few counts. This chain uses TRBV5-8 with TRBJ2-7, with TRBD1 as a possible D gene (6 bases). The ends were cut back, 3 bases at V and 7 bases at J, with 14 bases in the middle. In germline, CDR1 is SGHTS, CDR2 YDEGEE. The CDR3 covers 13 residues. CDR3 protein: CASSSGQGWEQYF. CDR3 coding DNA: TGTGCCAGCAGCTCGGGGCAGGGGTGGGAGCAGTACTTC.

The chain recombines TRBV10-2 with TRBJ1-1, with D unresolved. The V gene lost 2 bases and the J gene lost 6 bases, with 10 bases spanning the gap. The germline CDR1 and CDR2 sequences are WSHSY and SAAADI. The CDR3 is made up of 13 amino acids. CDR3 DNA sequence: TGCGCCAGCAGTGAGGTCAGTGACGCTGAAGCTTTCTTT. Protein sequence: CASSEVSDAEAFF.

This clonotype came up many times. This chain joins TRBV28 and TRBJ1-1; D is perhaps TRBD1 (6 bases). The CDR3 length is 13 residues. Trimming shortened V by 10 bases and J by 5 bases, and 17 bases separated the two germline ends. The germline gives CDR1 MDHEN, CDR2 SYDVKM. CDR3 residues: CATIRGGWTEAFF. In DNA form, the CDR3 reads TGTGCCACCATAAGGGGGGGGTGGACTGAAGCTTTCTTT.

In this sample, this clonotype turned up a few times. The rearrangement uses TRBV12-3 or TRBV12-4 and TRBJ1-4, with a tentative D call TRBD1 (5 bases). CDR3 length equals 14 residues. Trimming removed 6 bases from V and 2 bases from J, with 10 bases in between. In DNA form, the CDR3 reads TGTGCCAGCAGGCTGGGGGGGACTAATGAAAAACTGTTTTTT. Amino acid sequence: CASRLGGTNEKLFF.

This clonotype came up a few times. The chain carries TRBV20-1 and TRBJ2-2, with D uncertain. This CDR3 has 16 residues. CDR1 DFQATT and CDR2 SNEGSKA come from the germline V gene (reference sequence). V gave up 3 bases and J gave up 6 bases, with 20 bases separating them. The CDR3 protein is CSASHLKTVISGELFF. The CDR3 DNA follows: TGCAGTGCTAGTCACCTTAAAACAGTTATTTCCGGGGAGCTGTTTTTT.

The rearrangement joins TRBV19 to TRBJ2-2; weak D call: TRBD2 (5 bases). Trimming stripped 4 bases from V and 7 bases from J, with 16 bases between. CDR3 length: 15 amino acids. CDR1 and CDR2 from the germline V gene are LNHDA and SQIVND (reference sequence). The CDR3 DNA is TGTGCCAGTAGTAACGACCTTGCGGGCGACGGGGAGCTGTTTTTT. Translation gives CASSNDLAGDGELFF.

This clonotype was recorded at least ten times. V is TRBV2 and J is TRBJ1-1; D is uncertain. The CDR3 contains 12 residues. The V end was cut by 8 bases, the J end by 7 bases, with 14 bases between. The germline CDR1 and CDR2 sequences are SNHLY and FYNNEI. The CDR3 region is CASRYSEGEAFF. The CDR3 DNA is TGTGCCAGCCGATATTCGGAGGGTGAAGCTTTCTTT.

This clonotype was counted only a few times. The rearrangement joins TRBV3-1 to TRBJ2-2; 12 positions agree with TRBD2. Germline V lookup: CDR1 LGHDT, CDR2 YNNKEL (reference sequence). Trimming removed 3 bases from V and 5 bases from J; junction bases left unmatched: 7. This CDR3 is 17 amino acids long. In nucleotides, the CDR3 is TGTGCCAGCAGCCAGGAGGCTAGCGGGAGGGGGACCGGGGAGCTGTTTTTT. Its protein product is CASSQEASGRGTGELFF. Supplemented by reference TRBV3-1 and TRBJ2-2, the full variable domain reads DTAVSQTPKYLVTQMGNDKSIKCEQNLGHDTMYWYKQDSKKFLKIMFSYNNKELIINETVPNRFSPKSPDKAHLNLHINSLELGDSAVYFCASSQEASGRGTGELFFGEGSRLTVL.

This clonotype occurred many times. This chain connects TRBV12-3 or TRBV12-4 to TRBJ1-4; TRBD1 aligns across 7 bases. With V trimmed by 1 base and J by 8 bases, 7 bases remained unmatched. The CDR3 sequence is 15 residues long. The CDR3 DNA reads as TGTGCCAGCAGTTTAGGTCGACAGGGAGGGGAAAAACTGTTTTTT. Its protein product is CASSLGRQGGEKLFF.

The sample holds a few counts of this clonotype. This rearrangement joins TRBV29-1 to TRBJ2-2; TRBD2 agrees at 7 bases. The CDR3 runs to 13 residues. Germline loops: CDR1 SQVTM, CDR2 ANQGSEA. The trim removed 3 bases at V and 4 bases at J, leaving 2 bases unmatched. The DNA of the CDR3 is TGCAGCGTTGAGAGGGAGGGCACCGGGGAGCTGTTTTTT. The encoded protein is CSVEREGTGELFF.

This clonotype has only a few counts. A much more abundant neighbour one base away suggests this may be a read error. The chain links TRBV11-2 to TRBJ2-7; D perhaps matches TRBD1 (7 bases). This CDR3 is 14 amino acids long. The germline V and J ends were trimmed by 2 bases and 2 bases, with 10 bases remaining between them. Per the germline V gene, CDR1 is SGHAT and CDR2 is FQNNGV. CDR3 DNA: TGTGCCAGCAGCTTACAGGGGGAGGCCTACGAGCAGTACTTC. It encodes CASSLQGEAYEQYF.

This clonotype was found many times. The chain is built from TRBV7-9 and TRBJ1-1; D is undetermined. CDR1 is SEHNR, CDR2 FQNEAQ, per germline (reference sequence). Trimming took off 5 bases at V and 2 bases at J, with 18 bases between the two ends. This CDR3 contains 16 residues. CDR3: CASSRSPGSANTEAFF. Here the CDR3 DNA reads TGTGCCAGCAGCCGCAGCCCGGGGTCGGCAAACACTGAAGCTTTCTTT.

The chain has TRBV6-1 and TRBJ2-1; TRBD1 agrees at 10 bases. The CDR3 contains 11 residues. V gave up 6 bases and J gave up 16 bases; unmatched junction bases: 6. Germline assignment: CDR1 MNHNS and CDR2 SASEGT. The CDR3 is CASSGTGEFFF. The DNA of the CDR3 is TGTGCCAGCAGCGGGACAGGGGAATTCTTCTTC.

This clonotype was observed at least ten times. This rearrangement joins TRBV11-2 to TRBJ2-7; possible D gene TRBD1, 5 bases. Looked up from germline, CDR1 is SGHAT and CDR2 is FQNNGV. Trimming left V 3 bases short and J 9 bases short, with 21 bases between. This CDR3 is 15 amino acids long. CDR3 amino acids: CASSFSVATEGAQYF. In DNA form, the CDR3 reads TGTGCCAGCAGCTTCTCTGTTGCTACTGAAGGGGCGCAGTACTTC.

The chain uses TRBV6-1 and TRBJ2-7; perhaps TRBD2 as D (6 bases). Deletions cut 7 bases from V and 3 bases from J, with 13 bases between. This CDR3 is 13 amino acids long. Germline assignment: CDR1 MNHNS and CDR2 SASEGT. The CDR3 protein is CASTSPGVYEQYF. The CDR3, as DNA: TGTGCCAGCACCTCGCCGGGGGTCTACGAGCAGTACTTC.

This clonotype was seen at least ten times. V is TRBV18 and J is TRBJ2-7; 7 bases line up with TRBD1. The ends lost 6 bases at V and 7 bases at J; junction bases unmatched: 15. The CDR3 is made up of 15 amino acids. From germline, CDR1 is KGHSH and CDR2 LQKENI. CDR3: CASSPSPDRPGEQYF. CDR3 nucleotides: TGTGCCAGCTCGCCTTCCCCGGACAGGCCGGGGGAGCAGTACTTC.

The chain uses TRBV5-6 and TRBJ2-1, with 7 bases identical to TRBD2. Germline values: CDR1 SGHDT, CDR2 YYEEEE. The J segment lost 9 bases and the V segment lost 3 bases, leaving 12 bases of the junction unmatched. The CDR3 sequence is 15 residues long. CDR3: CASSSGGRVVGEQFF. For the CDR3, the DNA is TGTGCCAGCAGCTCCGGCGGGAGAGTGGTGGGTGAGCAGTTCTTC.

The chain employs TRBV28 and TRBJ1-5; 7 bases map to TRBD1. The CDR3 is 15 residues long. Germline V lookup: CDR1 MDHEN, CDR2 SYDVKM. V gave up 6 bases and J gave up 0 bases; unmatched junction bases: 5. As DNA, the CDR3 is TGTGCCAGCAGAATCAGGGGGACTAGCAATCAGCCCCAGCATTTT. Translating it yields CASRIRGTSNQPQHF.

This clonotype was counted ten times or more. This chain links TRBV20-1 with TRBJ2-3, with D tentatively TRBD2 (5 bases). This CDR3 has 15 amino acids. The germline CDR1 and CDR2 sequences are DFQATT and SNEGSKA (reference sequence). The V end was cut by 3 bases, the J end by 1 base, with 14 bases between. As DNA, the CDR3 is TGCAGTGCTAGCGTGTTCCGGGAAGGCACAGATACGCAGTATTTT. This translates into CSASVFREGTDTQYF.

In its sample, this clonotype was seen many times. The V gene is TRBV28, the J gene TRBJ1-1, with 7 bases matching TRBD1. Germline CDR1 is MDHEN and CDR2 is SYDVKM. The J segment lost 5 bases and the V segment lost 5 bases, leaving 11 bases of the junction unmatched. There are 15 residues in the CDR3. CDR3 sequence reads: CASSPPGRGDTEAFF. CDR3 sequence (DNA): TGTGCCAGCAGTCCCCCTGGCAGGGGGGATACTGAAGCTTTCTTT.

This clonotype was counted ten times or more. The chain has TRBV7-8 and TRBJ2-7; weak D call: TRBD2 (6 bases). The CDR3 spans 17 residues. Trimming took 6 bases from V and 3 from J, leaving 24 bases between them. Germline V lookup: CDR1 SGHVS, CDR2 FQNEAQ. This CDR3 reads CASSQGPGVYRIYEQYF. The CDR3 DNA is TGTGCCAGCAGTCAGGGACCGGGAGTATACAGAATCTACGAGCAGTACTTC.

This clonotype appeared many times. The chain uses TRBV7-3 and TRBJ2-3; D perhaps matches TRBD2 (6 bases). Germline V gene data show CDR1 as SGHTA and CDR2 as FQGTGA. The CDR3 contains 16 residues. V dropped 0 bases and J dropped 3 bases, with 13 bases sitting between them. Here the CDR3 reads CASSLTTDRGTDTQYF. The CDR3, as DNA: TGTGCCAGCAGCTTAACGACTGACCGGGGGACAGATACGCAGTATTTT.

This clonotype is a singleton in its sample. The rearrangement joins TRBV2 to TRBJ2-1; TRBD1 matches 11 bases. From germline, CDR1 is SNHLY and CDR2 FYNNEI. This CDR3 spans 15 amino acids. The V and J ends lost 6 bases and 8 bases, in that order; junction bases with no gene match: 9. The CDR3 reads CASRTGQGAGDEQFF. CDR3 DNA: TGTGCCAGCAGAACCGGACAGGGGGCGGGTGATGAGCAGTTCTTC.

V usage is TRBV6-2 or TRBV6-3 and J usage is TRBJ1-1, with D tentatively TRBD1 (5 bases). The germline V and J ends were trimmed by 6 bases and 0 bases, with 17 bases remaining between them. Germline V CDR1 and CDR2: MNHEY, SVGEGT. CDR3 length equals 16 residues. The CDR3 region is CASSSGQFLMNTEAFF. CDR3 nucleotide sequence: TGTGCCAGCAGCTCGGGGCAGTTCCTCATGAACACTGAAGCTTTCTTT.

This clonotype was seen repeatedly, ten times or more. V and J are TRBV28 and TRBJ2-7; either TRBD1 or TRBD2 may supply D (5 bases each). Germline-derived CDR1 and CDR2 are MDHEN and SYDVKM. Trimming stripped 5 bases from V and 4 bases from J, with 18 bases between. The CDR3 has 15 residues. The CDR3 region is CASSPSGTGGYEQYF. Here the CDR3 DNA reads TGTGCCAGCAGTCCCTCCGGGACCGGCGGATACGAGCAGTACTTC.